This T cell receptor (beta chain) was found in a study of regulatory T cells in long-lasting Graves disease (dated by TCRdb to the early 2020s). Regarding the complete study: Persistent Graves' disease was defined as persistently positive TSH receptor autoantibodies together with antithyroid drug treatment for over 5 years. Patients with persistent Graves' disease were compared with patients with newly diagnosed Graves' disease using TCR sequencing and RNA sequencing of peripheral blood. The study was conducted in China and was registered as a clinical trial. A total of approximately 35 samples were covered by TCR sequencing, comprising about 13 persistent and about 20 newly diagnosed Graves' disease patients. In the clinical cohort, patients with persistent Graves' disease had used antithyroid drugs for an average of around 9.3 years.

What the study reported, not specific to this receptor: Peripheral blood alone was examined, since thyroid tissue, which constituted the primary lesion, could not be accessed. Persistent disease showed preferential use of TRBV28, TRBJ1-2 and TRBJ2-5, whereas newly diagnosed disease favored TRBV20-1 and TRBJ2-1. Compared with newly diagnosed patients, patients with persistent Graves' disease had lower TCR Shannon entropy and fewer highly expanded clones, which suggests clonal expansion. More public clonotypes were shared among persistent patients (approximately 3,000) than among newly diagnosed patients (966). Sequencing and analysis were limited to the TCR beta chain. The authors acknowledged the small sample size as a limitation that may reduce accuracy.

This clonotype was counted only a few times. Which antigen it targets is not known. Base qualities were left out, and no much larger clone turns up one base away. The time point label corresponds to: persistent/refractory GD, antithyroid drugs over 5 years with positive TRAb. For both TCR sequencing and RNA sequencing, RNA was extracted from PBMCs in TRIzol. The diagnosis of Graves' disease followed American Thyroid Association guidelines. Patients were recruited from an endocrinology department in Xi'an, China. Each patient gave around 9 milliliters of peripheral blood, collected in an EDTA anticoagulant tube. Ficoll Paque Plus density gradient separation was used to isolate PBMCs, and no further T cell sorting was performed. RNA quality was checked with an Agilent 2100 Bioanalyzer and agarose gel, and concentration with a NanoDrop 2000. Libraries were constructed by multiplex PCR. The run used an Illumina HiSeq 4000. iRepertoire HTBI primers and Arm-PCR amplification of CDR3 regions were used to construct TCR beta libraries. Before sequencing, the PCR products went through gel purification. In the authors' own workflow: Gene usage analysis of CDR3 amino acid clonotypes relied on the 60 or so TRBV and 12 to 15 TRBJ segments identified across samples. Filtered high-quality paired reads were merged into contigs using COPE and FqMerger. BLAST was used to align contigs to the IMGT TRBV, TRBD and TRBJ reference genes, and CDR3 was defined following IMGT. Any clonotype with a frequency above 0.1% was counted as a highly expanded clone. Repertoire diversity was measured by Shannon entropy, and V-J evenness by the Gini coefficient. A clonotype was considered public if more than one individual shared it. The raw public reads went through TCRdb reprocessing: fastp at Q25, MiXCR clone calling, in-frame beta chains kept. Under each unique CDR3 protein, matching rows form one entry showing the most common genes and DNA. The V and J calls, along with clone size, are taken from TCRdb and not from the paper's own processing. This sample comprises 400,000 or so distinct CDR3 sequences, under 25% of them detected only once. The top ten hold roughly 20% of the sample.

V is reduced by 4 bases and J by 4 bases, leaving a spacing of 7 bases between them. Looking up the germline V gene yields CDR1 KGHDR and CDR2 SFDVKD. The CDR3 has 13 amino acids, counting the end cysteine and phenylalanine. The entry retains the CDR3 DNA only, 39 bases that are in frame from base 1. The sample in question was peripheral blood mononuclear cells (PBMCs), obtained when the disease was refractory, from a patient treated with antithyroid drugs. This TCR was sampled from a female donor with Graves disease. Recombination joined TRBV24-1 with TRBJ2-1; a confident D gene designation cannot be given. The CDR3 protein is CATSESQYNEQFF. The DNA is as follows: TGTGCCACCAGTGAGTCTCAGTACAATGAGCAGTTCTTC.